The present T cell receptor (beta chain) was sequenced within a study of blood T cell repertoires in COVID-19. Original processing methods: Amplification of reference gene primers was used by the study to estimate nucleated cell counts. Clones were read by immunoSEQ multiplex PCR, and TCRdb kept only the in-frame ones, dropping some. V and J calls and clone size are as listed in that table; D and trimming were resolved from the DNA. The sample carries 300,000 to 400,000 clones, around nine tenths recorded once. V lost 5 bases and J lost 9; bases outside the gene matches: 10. CDR1 and CDR2 from the germline V gene are SGHTA and FQGNSA. The CDR3 runs to 14 residues.

This clonotype originated in a woman aged 55-69 years with COVID-19, enrolled during active disease. Sequenced material: peripheral blood. V is TRBV7-2 and J is TRBJ2-3, with 8 nucleotides matching TRBD2. The CDR3: CASSPTGTSPTQYF. DNA of the CDR3: TGTGCCAGCAGCCCGACCGGGACTAGTCCCACGCAGTATTTT.